What follows describes a single TCR beta chain. V dropped 4 bases and J dropped 3; count of bases not matched to a gene: 8. CDR3 length: 16 residues. Germline V gene data show CDR1 as MNHNS and CDR2 as SASEGT. The sample belongs to a study of blood T cell repertoires in COVID-19. As processed by the authors: Cell counts per sample came from amplifying reference gene primers. Assay used: immunoSEQ multiplex PCR; TCRdb lists only in-frame clones, some missing. That table is the source of V, J and clone size, and D and trimming were worked out from the DNA. The sample lists more than 50,000 clones; around 90% were seen once.

This clonotype was obtained from a human donor with active COVID-19. The donor label of this sample is uncertain. The sequencing sample was made of peripheral blood. The chain recombines TRBV6-1 with TRBJ2-1, with TRBD1 matching over 8 bases. The DNA for the CDR3 is TGTGCCAGCAGTGCCCGCGGACAGGGAATCTACAATGAGCAGTTCTTC. It translates to CASSARGQGIYNEQFF.